Below, 3 T cell receptor beta chains from the same sample are listed, as sequenced in a study of blood T cell repertoires in COVID-19. Some clones are missing from TCRdb's copy, which holds only in-frame ones; the method was immunoSEQ multiplex PCR. This table holds a few hundred thousand clones, around 80% found once. The sequenced sample consisted of PBMCs or T cells enriched from blood (not recorded which). These receptors came from a man aged 25-45 years with acute COVID-19.

This clone appeared a single time. The chain joins TRBV9 to TRBJ2-5, with a weak D call TRBD1 (6 bases). Trimming left V 1 base short and J 1 base short, with 11 bases between. The CDR3 is 15 amino acids. Germline-derived CDR1 and CDR2 are SGDLS and YYNGEE. In nucleotides, the CDR3 is TGTGCCAGCAGCGTAACCCCAGGGGTCCAAGAGACCCAGTACTTC. This translates into CASSVTPGVQETQYF. Full variable domain (outside the CDR3, taken from reference TRBV9 and TRBJ2-5): DSGVTQTPKHLITATGQRVTLRCSPRSGDLSVYWYQQSLDQGLQFLIQYYNGEERAKGNILERFSAQQFPDLHSELNLSSLELGDSALYFCASSVTPGVQETQYFGPGTRLLVL.

The chain combines TRBV27 with TRBJ2-7, with D hard to call. V was clipped by 5 bases and J by 0 bases, with 14 bases between them. This CDR3 contains 15 residues. Germline CDR1 MNHEY, CDR2 SMNVEV (reference sequence). The CDR3 protein is CASSPRVESSYEQYV. The CDR3 DNA is TGTGCCAGCAGTCCCCGTGTCGAGAGCTCCTACGAGCAGTACGTC.

The sample holds a few counts of this clone. The chain carries TRBV9 and TRBJ1-6, with D perhaps matching TRBD1 (5 bases). The CDR3 covers 13 residues. Germline assignment: CDR1 SGDLS and CDR2 YYNGEE. Trimming stripped 3 bases from V and 9 bases from J, with 10 bases between. CDR3 DNA: TGTGCCAGCAGCGCGCAACAGGTTTCACCCCTCCACTTT. Its protein product is CASSAQQVSPLHF.